This T cell receptor (delta chain) comes out of a study of gamma-delta chains in newborns, infants, children. Across the whole study: Polyclonal expansion of innate γδ T cells after birth follows microbial exposure.

V trimming: 1 base; J trimming: 4 bases; junction bases outside the gene matches: 3. Germline V gene data show CDR1 as GEAIGNYY and CDR2 as EKD. The CDR3 has 16 residues. TCRdb re-called the reads via CATT. Of several thousand delta-chain clones detected, approximately 2% appear once; the ten largest clones hold 14%. Source material: blood. The chain is built from TRDV2 and TRDJ2; TRDD3 aligns across 12 bases. This TCR derives from a child who was a newborn, infant or young child, either healthy, febrile or measles-vaccinated (not recorded which). In DNA, the CDR3 is TGTGCCTGTGACACTCTACTGGGGGATACGACAGCACAACTCTTCTTT. Its translation is CACDTLLGDTTAQLFF.